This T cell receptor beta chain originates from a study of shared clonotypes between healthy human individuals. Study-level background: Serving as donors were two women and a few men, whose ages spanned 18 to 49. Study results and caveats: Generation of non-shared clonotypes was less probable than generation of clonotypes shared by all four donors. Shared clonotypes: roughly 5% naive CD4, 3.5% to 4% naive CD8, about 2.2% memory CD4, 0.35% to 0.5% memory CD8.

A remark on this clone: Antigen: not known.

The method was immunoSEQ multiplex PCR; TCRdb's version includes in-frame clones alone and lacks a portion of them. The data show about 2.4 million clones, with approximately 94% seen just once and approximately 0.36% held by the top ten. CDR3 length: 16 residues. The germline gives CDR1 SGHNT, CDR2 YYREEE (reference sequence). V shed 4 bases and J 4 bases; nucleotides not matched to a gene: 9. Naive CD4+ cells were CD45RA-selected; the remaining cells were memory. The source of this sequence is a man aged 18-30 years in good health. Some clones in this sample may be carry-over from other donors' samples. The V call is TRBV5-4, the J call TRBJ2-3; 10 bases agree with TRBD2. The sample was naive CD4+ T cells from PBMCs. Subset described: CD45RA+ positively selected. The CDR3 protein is CASSPTSSGSSDTQYF. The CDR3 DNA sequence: TGTGCCAGCAGCCCCACCTCTAGCGGGAGTTCAGATACGCAGTATTTT.